This TCR beta chain was sequenced during a study of Graves' ophthalmopathy and Graves' hyperthyroidism. At the level of the study: Peripheral blood was gathered at first diagnosis, ahead of any treatment whatsoever.

For donors with ophthalmopathy, the disease showed moderate-to-severe activity, reached CAS ≥3 and NOSPECS ≥4, and had lasted under 3 months. Exclusion applied to patients with other autoimmune diseases, uncontrolled infections, pregnancy or lactation. Amplification of TCR beta CDR3 regions used RNA transcripts. Scientists carried out first-round RT-PCR using HTBI primers and then a second-round multiplex PCR. MiXCR, applied by TCRdb to the multiplex PCR reads, yields one record per CDR3 protein. Of about 160,000 distinct CDR3 sequences listed, about two fifths were seen once; the top ten hold around 9.3%. Study outcomes and limitations: The majority of expanded thyroid clonotypes above 0.001 frequency also occurred in blood.

The CDR3 sequence is 17 residues long. The germline V gene has CDR1 MDHEN and CDR2 SYDVKM. V lost 6 bases and J lost 7; bases outside the gene matches: 16. A remark on this clonotype: What it binds is unknown.

The sequence was obtained from a man younger than 40 with Graves' ophthalmopathy. The chain recombines TRBV28 with TRBJ2-2, with 8 bases lining up with TRBD1. Sample: peripheral blood. The CDR3: CASSTLTGTGRDGELFF. The CDR3 nucleotides read TGTGCCAGCAGCACCCTAACCGGGACAGGAAGGGACGGGGAGCTGTTTTTT.